The 29 T cell receptor beta chains in this list originate from one sample, sequenced in a study of blood T cell repertoires in COVID-19 (dated by TCRdb to the early 2020s). Library construction relied on the immunoSEQ multiplex PCR assay. The table comes from immuneACCESS by way of TCRdb, which keeps in-frame sequences with V and J called. Part of the clones is missing from these tables; in studies checked, under half for an unresolved V gene and the rest for unknown reasons. The sample data list about 480,000 clones, and around 89% of these were observed just once. The leading ten clones occupy roughly an eighth of the sample. The sample taken for sequencing was peripheral blood. The receptors come from a woman aged 50 to 60 with COVID-19, enrolled during active disease.

This clone came up a few times. This CDR3 reads CASRTRGSVNYGYTF. The CDR3 DNA follows: TGCGCCAGCCGAACCAGGGGGTCTGTTAACTATGGCTACACCTTC. The chain links TRBV5-1 to TRBJ1-2; 7 bases map to TRBD1. V trimming: 7 bases; J trimming: 1 base; junction bases outside the gene matches: 10. The germline CDR1 and CDR2 sequences are SGHRS and YFSETQ. This CDR3 is 15 amino acids long.

CDR3 DNA sequence: TGTGCCAGCTCGACCAGGGGGACAGGGGGAAACACTGAAGCTTTCTTT. Its protein is CASSTRGTGGNTEAFF. This rearrangement joins TRBV18 to TRBJ1-1; 11 bases match TRBD1. CDR1 is KGHSH and CDR2 is LQKENI in the germline V gene. This CDR3 region has 16 residues. Trimming took 6 bases from V and 2 from J; bases not matched to a gene: 8.

The chain uses TRBV6-4 and TRBJ1-5; D gene uncertain. This CDR3 region has 13 residues. The V end lost 6 bases, the J end lost 4 bases, and 10 bases lay between the germline ends. Germline V CDR1 and CDR2: MRHNA, SNTAGT. CDR3 protein: CASSITENQPQHF. In DNA form, the CDR3 reads TGTGCCAGCAGCATTACAGAAAATCAGCCCCAGCATTTT.

The chain recombines TRBV7-7 with TRBJ2-2; 7 bases agree with TRBD2. Germline-derived CDR1 and CDR2 are SSHAT and FNYEAQ (reference sequence). The trim removed 5 bases at V and 4 bases at J, leaving 7 bases unmatched. This CDR3 spans 15 amino acids. CDR3 amino acids: CASSPRRGTTGELFF. Here the CDR3 DNA reads TGTGCCAGCAGCCCCCGGCGGGGGACCACCGGGGAGCTGTTTTTT.

V is TRBV30 and J is TRBJ1-2, with 10 nucleotides matching TRBD1. CDR3 length: 13 residues. The germline CDR1 and CDR2 sequences are GTSNPN and SVGIG (reference sequence). The trim removed 8 bases at V and 4 bases at J, leaving 7 bases unmatched. The CDR3 DNA reads as TGTGCCGGTAGACAGGGGGCGAGCTATGGCTACACCTTC. The encoded protein is CAGRQGASYGYTF.

The CDR3 DNA is TGTGCCAGCAGTTACACAGGGTCGGAGACCCAGTACTTC. Its protein is CASSYTGSETQYF. The V call is TRBV6-5, the J call TRBJ2-5, with a possible D match to TRBD1 (6 bases). There are 13 residues in the CDR3. Trimming took off 2 bases at V and 5 bases at J, with 9 bases between the two ends. Germline lookup yields CDR1 MNHEY and CDR2 SVGAGI.

The CDR3 region is CASSQLAGALYNEQFF. In DNA form, the CDR3 reads TGTGCCAGCAGCCAGTTAGCGGGCGCGCTCTACAATGAGCAGTTCTTC. V is TRBV5-4 and J is TRBJ2-1; TRBD2 agrees at 7 bases. This CDR3 comprises 16 residues. Germline CDR1 and CDR2: SGHNT and YYREEE (reference sequence). The V gene end was trimmed by 4 bases and the J gene end by 3 bases; junction bases not matched to a gene: 10.

A few counts support this clone. The genes are TRBV3-1 (or the pseudogene TRBV3-2) and TRBJ2-1; TRBD1 might be the D (6 bases). V was pared by 3 bases and J by 8 bases, with 20 bases between. CDR3 length: 16 residues. Germline CDR1 and CDR2: LGHDT and YNNKEL (reference sequence). CDR3 coding DNA: TGTGCCAGCAGCCAGGGACCCCCTCACAGGGTGGATGAGCAGTTCTTC. Its protein product is CASSQGPPHRVDEQFF.

The chain has TRBV5-8 and TRBJ1-5; 10 bases are shared with TRBD1. Trimming removed 1 base from V and 0 bases from J; junction bases left unmatched: 7. Germline V gene sequence: CDR1 SGHTS, CDR2 YDEGEE. The CDR3 loop spans 18 amino acids. CDR3 in DNA: TGTGCCAGCAGCTTGTTTTTGACAGGGGGCCTTAGCAATCAGCCCCAGCATTTT. This encodes CASSLFLTGGLSNQPQHF.

This chain connects TRBV12-3 or TRBV12-4 to TRBJ2-3; 10 positions agree with TRBD1. The CDR3 has 13 amino acids. With V trimmed by 8 bases and J by 5 bases, 4 bases remained unmatched. The CDR3 DNA reads as TGTGCCAGCCGGGGACAGGGGATAGATACGCAGTATTTT. Translated, it gives CASRGQGIDTQYF.

This sequence joins TRBV7-9 and TRBJ2-7; TRBD2 matches at 15 bases. CDR3 length equals 17 residues. CDR1 SEHNR and CDR2 FQNEAQ come from the germline V gene (reference sequence). V gave up 5 bases and J gave up 2 bases; unmatched junction bases: 7. CDR3 nucleotide sequence: TGTGCCAGCAGCCCGGGACTAGCGGGGGGCCGAACCTACGAGCAGTACTTC. Protein: CASSPGLAGGRTYEQYF.

The rearrangement uses TRBV25-1 and TRBJ1-1; 8 bases align to TRBD1. The CDR3 extends over 12 amino acids. Germline V CDR1 and CDR2: MGHDK, SYGVNS. V dropped 9 bases and J dropped 5; count of bases not matched to a gene: 5. In DNA form, the CDR3 reads TGTGCCAGACTCAGGGGGCAAACTGAAGCTTTCTTT. Protein: CARLRGQTEAFF.

The J gene is TRBJ1-2, the V gene TRBV7-9; 8 nucleotides match TRBD1. Germline V lookup: CDR1 SEHNR, CDR2 FQNEAQ (reference sequence). CDR3 length equals 14 residues. V was clipped by 5 bases and J by 4 bases; unmatched bases: 6. For the CDR3, the DNA is TGTGCCAGCAGCGCGACAGGGGCCCTCTATGGCTACACCTTC. Protein: CASSATGALYGYTF.

V gene TRBV13 combines with J gene TRBJ2-7, with TRBD2 matching over 12 bases. V lost 9 bases to trimming and J lost 4 bases; unmatched junction nucleotides: 7. The CDR3 is 14 amino acids. Per the germline V gene, CDR1 is PRHDT and CDR2 is FYEKMQ (reference sequence). CDR3 amino acids: CARLLAGGVYEQYF. CDR3 sequence (DNA): TGTGCCAGACTACTAGCGGGGGGTGTATACGAGCAGTACTTC.

This clone was counted between two and nine times. CDR3 sequence reads: CASSLTGQGTYEQYF. The CDR3 coding sequence is TGTGCCAGCTCACTGACGGGACAGGGTACCTACGAGCAGTACTTC. The chain is built from TRBV18 and TRBJ2-7; 9 bases match TRBD1. CDR1 and CDR2 from the germline V gene are KGHSH and LQKENI. After removal of 4 bases from V and 2 bases from J, the junction contained 6 bases not matched to a gene. CDR3 length: 15 amino acids.

This chain connects TRBV19 to TRBJ2-3; D is unclear. Germline CDR1 is LNHDA and CDR2 is SQIVND (reference sequence). CDR3 size: 16 residues. V was pared by 2 bases and J by 6 bases, with 18 bases between. The CDR3 here is CASSINLGGRRDTQYF. The DNA for the CDR3 is TGTGCCAGTAGTATAAATCTTGGTGGGCGAAGGGATACGCAGTATTTT.

The chain carries TRBV29-1 and TRBJ1-2, with D perhaps matching TRBD1 (6 bases). Germline V CDR1 and CDR2: SQVTM, ANQGSEA. This CDR3 comprises 12 residues. V was pared by 7 bases and J by 6 bases, with 15 bases between. CDR3 amino acids: CSAPRGADGYTF. The CDR3 DNA reads TGCAGCGCCCCGCGGGGGGCGGATGGCTACACCTTC.

This chain connects TRBV7-9 to TRBJ2-1; TRBD2 matches 14 bases. CDR3 length equals 16 residues. Germline trimming cut 10 bases from V and 4 bases from J; bases unmatched to any gene: 9. Germline CDR1 reads SEHNR; CDR2 reads FQNEAQ (reference sequence). CDR3 loop: CAITGLAGVSYNEQFF. The CDR3 DNA sequence: TGTGCCATTACGGGACTAGCGGGGGTTTCATACAATGAGCAGTTCTTC.

This clone was recorded only once. This chain links TRBV19 with TRBJ1-5, with a tentative D call TRBD1 (5 bases). Trimming removed 5 bases from V and 2 bases from J, with 13 bases in between. CDR1 is LNHDA and CDR2 is SQIVND in the germline V gene (reference sequence). There are 15 residues in the CDR3. This CDR3 reads CASSAGGEGNQPQHF. In DNA form, the CDR3 reads TGTGCCAGTAGTGCGGGGGGGGAGGGCAATCAGCCCCAGCATTTT.

The chain combines TRBV6-5 with TRBJ1-5; 7 bases agree with TRBD1. Per the germline V gene, CDR1 is MNHEY and CDR2 is SVGAGI. The CDR3 is 14 residues long. J gave up 2 bases and V 6 bases, and 4 bases lay outside the gene matches. The CDR3 DNA reads TGTGCCAGCAGAGTAACAGGGGGCAATCAGCCCCAGCATTTT. It specifies CASRVTGGNQPQHF.

CDR3 nucleotides: TGCGCCAGCAGCCCGAAGGAACAGAATCTCTTGGGCTACACCTTC. This gives the protein CASSPKEQNLLGYTF. The chain couples TRBV5-1 to TRBJ1-2; D remains unclear. CDR1 and CDR2 from the germline V gene are SGHRS and YFSETQ. V was trimmed by 4 bases and J by 8 bases, leaving 21 bases between them. This CDR3 has 15 amino acids.

CDR3 sequence (DNA): TGTGCCAGCAGTCCGAGCCTATACAGGGGGCCGAGCAGAGCTTTCTTT. Translating it yields CASSPSLYRGPSRAFF. This chain connects TRBV27 to TRBJ1-1; 9 bases line up with TRBD1. CDR3 length: 16 residues. In germline, CDR1 is MNHEY, CDR2 SMNVEV (reference sequence). J was trimmed by 10 bases and V by 5 bases; bases with no gene match: 17.

This rearrangement joins TRBV21-1 to TRBJ2-7; no DNA check was done on the table's D call, TRBD1. TRBV21-1 represents a pseudogene. This CDR3 is built from 16 residues. DNA for the CDR3: TGTGCCAGCAGCAAAGGTCCAGGGTATAACTCCTACGAGCAGTACTTC. Its translation: CASSKGPGYNSYEQYF.

The J gene is TRBJ1-1, the V gene TRBV7-6; possibly TRBD1 for D (6 bases). The CDR3 runs 13 residues. In germline, CDR1 is SGHVS, CDR2 FNYEAQ. V was trimmed by 2 bases and J by 5 bases, leaving 9 bases between them. The CDR3 bases are TGTGCCAGCAGCTTACTAGGGGGAACTGAAGCTTTCTTT. Residues: CASSLLGGTEAFF.

This clone came up a few times. The genes are TRBV6-5 and TRBJ1-4; 10 bases fit TRBD1. CDR1 and CDR2 (germline): MNHEY, SVGAGI. J was trimmed by 0 bases and V by 7 bases; bases with no gene match: 2. The CDR3 covers 15 residues. CDR3 residues: CASTGTGATNEKLFF. The CDR3 bases are TGTGCCAGCACCGGGACAGGGGCAACTAATGAAAAACTGTTTTTT.

This clone was detected only once. The CDR3 here is CATSPVGGTGELFF. The CDR3 bases are TGTGCCACCTCCCCCGTCGGGGGAACCGGGGAGCTGTTTTTT. The chain uses TRBV6-5 and TRBJ2-2, with a possible D match to TRBD2 (6 bases). V was trimmed by 10 bases and J by 5 bases, leaving 17 bases between them. CDR3 length: 14 residues. The germline gives CDR1 MNHEY, CDR2 SVGAGI.

J is TRBJ2-5 and V is TRBV11-2, with D tentatively TRBD1 (5 bases). The V gene's germline CDR1 is SGHAT and CDR2 FQNNGV. CDR3 length: 12 residues. The V end lost 5 bases, the J end lost 5 bases, and 9 bases lay between the germline ends. The CDR3: CASSQGGETQYF. CDR3 bases: TGTGCCAGCAGCCAGGGTGGGGAGACCCAGTACTTC.

This chain uses TRBV4-2 with TRBJ2-3, with D perhaps matching TRBD1 (6 bases). V lost 6 bases and J lost 1, with 11 bases in between. The CDR3 consists of 14 residues. Germline CDR1 LGHNA, CDR2 YNFKEQ. CDR3: CASRQTGRTDTQYF. As DNA, the CDR3 is TGTGCCAGCAGACAGACAGGCCGCACAGATACGCAGTATTTT.

The V call is TRBV5-6, the J call TRBJ1-2, with 9 bases aligning to TRBD1. The trim removed 5 bases at V and 8 bases at J, leaving 10 bases unmatched. This CDR3 is built from 14 residues. Looked up from germline, CDR1 is SGHDT and CDR2 is YYEEEE. This CDR3 is CASRIQGAARGYTF. CDR3 nucleotide sequence: TGTGCCAGCAGGATACAGGGGGCTGCTAGAGGCTACACCTTC.